The 22 T cell receptor beta chains listed next were all sequenced from one sample in a study of blood T cell repertoires in COVID-19. Sequencing was performed with immunoSEQ multiplex PCR; in TCRdb, only in-frame clones are kept and a portion is missing. The table lists more than 400,000 clones, approximately 85% of them singletons, with about 3% in the top ten. What was sequenced was peripheral blood. These receptors all come from a human donor in a cohort sampled during active COVID-19.

The chain's CDR3 is CATHPPGSWTEAFF. The CDR3 DNA is TGTGCCACCCACCCCCCGGGTAGTTGGACTGAAGCTTTCTTT. This chain joins TRBV5-4 and TRBJ1-1; D uncertain. Trimming took 9 bases from V and 5 from J, leaving 20 bases between them. Germline V CDR1 and CDR2: SGHNT, YYREEE (reference sequence). The CDR3 consists of 14 residues.

The chain has TRBV19 and TRBJ1-1; 9 nucleotides match TRBD1. The CDR3 length is 14 residues. Germline trimming cut 7 bases from V and 1 base from J; bases unmatched to any gene: 4. Germline V CDR1 and CDR2: LNHDA, SQIVND (reference sequence). In DNA, the CDR3 is TGTGCCAGTACCAAACAGGGGGCGAACACTGAAGCTTTCTTT. Translation: CASTKQGANTEAFF. Complete variable domain (other parts from reference TRBV19 and TRBJ1-1): DGGITQSPKYLFRKEGQNVTLSCEQNLNHDAMYWYRQDPGQGLRLIYYSQIVNDFQKGDIAEGYSVSREKKESFPLTVTSAQKNPTAFYLCASTKQGANTEAFFGQGTRLTVV.

This sequence joins TRBV6-5 and TRBJ2-7; perhaps TRBD2 as D (5 bases). Deletions cut 11 bases from V and 4 bases from J, with 15 bases between. The V gene's germline CDR1 is MNHEY and CDR2 SVGAGI. The CDR3 totals 12 residues. The CDR3 DNA follows: TGTGCCTGCGGGTCCCGCGGTTACGAGCAGTACTTC. Its translation: CACGSRGYEQYF.

The chain combines TRBV30 with TRBJ1-6; 9 positions agree with TRBD1. The length of the CDR3 is 17 residues. CDR1 is GTSNPN and CDR2 is SVGIG in the germline V gene (reference sequence). With V trimmed by 1 base and J by 6 bases, 10 bases remained unmatched. The DNA of the CDR3 is TGTGCCTGGAGTGGGGGCTGGACAGGGGAACGTAATTCACCCCTCCACTTT. Translated: CAWSGGWTGERNSPLHF. The full variable domain, in which reference TRBV30 and TRBJ1-6 provide the parts outside the CDR3, is SQTIHQWPATLVQPVGSPLSLECTVEGTSNPNLYWYRQAAGRGLQLLFYSVGIGQISSEVPQNLSASRPQDRQFILSSKKLLLSDSGFYLCAWSGGWTGERNSPLHFGNGTRLTVT.

This chain connects TRBV16 to TRBJ1-1, with D tentatively TRBD1 (6 bases). The CDR3 extends over 14 amino acids. The V end was cut by 4 bases, the J end by 9 bases, with 18 bases between. CDR1 and CDR2 from the germline V gene are KGHSY and FQNENV. CDR3 nucleotides: TGTGCCAGCAGCCCGGACAGAGGAACACTGAAAGCTTTCTTT. As protein: CASSPDRGTLKAFF.

The chain uses TRBV7-2 and TRBJ1-2; unclear D gene. This CDR3 contains 17 residues. V was pared by 2 bases and J by 0 bases, with 16 bases between. Germline assignment: CDR1 SGHTA and CDR2 FQGNSA. The CDR3 loop reads CASSLSLTGVTNYGYTF. CDR3 DNA: TGTGCCAGCAGCTTATCCCTTACGGGTGTAACTAACTATGGCTACACCTTC.

The rearrangement uses TRBV19 and TRBJ1-2; weak D call: TRBD1 (6 bases). Trimming cost V 10 bases and J 4 bases, with 16 bases left between them. Germline V CDR1 and CDR2: LNHDA, SQIVND (reference sequence). The CDR3 spans 13 residues. The CDR3 DNA reads as TGTGCCACTTACCCAGGGGCAGCCTATGGCTACACCTTC. This translates into CATYPGAAYGYTF.

The V gene is TRBV27, the J gene TRBJ2-7; the D gene is possibly TRBD1 (5 bases). The ends were cut back, 8 bases at V and 4 bases at J, with 18 bases in the middle. CDR1 is MNHEY and CDR2 is SMNVEV in the germline V gene (reference sequence). This CDR3 has 14 residues. The CDR3 is CASWGRAWSYEQYF. CDR3 sequence (DNA): TGTGCCAGCTGGGGCCGGGCCTGGAGTTACGAGCAGTACTTC.

V usage is TRBV7-3 and J usage is TRBJ2-3; 10 bases line up with TRBD2. The CDR3 contains 15 residues. V was pared by 5 bases and J by 1 base, with 3 bases of the junction left unmatched. Germline CDR1 is SGHTA and CDR2 is FQGTGA. CDR3 sequence reads: CASSVAGGRTDTQYF. Written as DNA, the CDR3 is TGTGCCAGCAGCGTAGCGGGAGGCCGCACAGATACGCAGTATTTT.

The chain combines TRBV6-2 or TRBV6-3 with TRBJ2-7; 11 positions match TRBD2. Germline CDR1 is MNHEY and CDR2 is SVGEGT. The V gene end was trimmed by 5 bases and the J gene end by 0 bases; junction bases not matched to a gene: 9. The CDR3 has 17 residues. CDR3 in amino acids: CASSQYWTSGPSYEQYF. CDR3 sequence (DNA): TGTGCCAGCAGTCAATACTGGACTAGCGGGCCCTCCTACGAGCAGTACTTC.

V and J are TRBV24-1 and TRBJ2-7; 7 nucleotides align to TRBD2. The CDR3 contains 18 residues. Germline assignment: CDR1 KGHDR and CDR2 SFDVKD. V was pared by 1 base and J by 4 bases, with 15 bases of the junction left unmatched. The CDR3 sequence is CATSDLTSGTTSSYEQYF. Written as DNA, the CDR3 is TGTGCCACCAGTGATTTAACCTCAGGGACTACCTCTTCTTACGAGCAGTACTTC.

The gene calls are TRBV15 and TRBJ1-1, with TRBD1 as a possible D gene (6 bases). CDR3 length: 12 residues. Trimming took off 3 bases at V and 9 bases at J, with 11 bases between the two ends. The V gene's germline CDR1 is LNHNV and CDR2 YYDKDF (reference sequence). The CDR3 here is CATSSRTEKAFF. The CDR3 DNA is TGTGCCACCAGCAGCCGGACAGAAAAAGCTTTCTTT.

The chain links TRBV30 to TRBJ2-2; 9 positions match TRBD1. The CDR3 consists of 15 residues. The V and J ends lost 5 bases and 7 bases, in that order; junction bases with no gene match: 11. Germline loops: CDR1 GTSNPN, CDR2 SVGIG (reference sequence). The DNA for the CDR3 is TGTGCCTGGTCCAGAAGAGGACAGGGGAACGGGGAGCTGTTTTTT. Protein sequence: CAWSRRGQGNGELFF.

The gene calls are TRBV10-3 and TRBJ2-1, with TRBD2 matching over 9 bases. The CDR3 is 15 amino acids. The junction had 3 bases not matched to a gene; V was cut back by 6 bases and J by 0 bases. The germline gives CDR1 ENHRY, CDR2 SYGVKD. The CDR3 sequence is CAISYSGSSYNEQFF. CDR3 sequence (DNA): TGTGCCATCAGCTATAGCGGGAGCTCCTACAATGAGCAGTTCTTC.

The chain links TRBV18 to TRBJ1-1, with no clear D. The CDR3 is 13 amino acids. The ends were cut back, 6 bases at V and 1 base at J, with 9 bases in the middle. CDR1 KGHSH and CDR2 LQKENI come from the germline V gene. As DNA, the CDR3 is TGTGCCAGCTCCCAGGTATCGAACACTGAAGCTTTCTTT. Translation: CASSQVSNTEAFF.

The chain employs TRBV9 and TRBJ1-2, with D perhaps matching TRBD1 (5 bases). The CDR3 length is 16 residues. V was clipped by 4 bases and J by 8 bases, with 24 bases between them. Germline V CDR1 and CDR2: SGDLS, YYNGEE. CDR3 in amino acids: CASSTELRRGTGGYTF. The DNA of the CDR3 is TGTGCCAGCAGCACTGAACTCAGGCGGGGGACGGGGGGCTACACCTTC.

The V gene is TRBV7-9, the J gene TRBJ2-5, with a tentative D call TRBD2 (5 bases). V was shortened by 7 bases and J by 5 bases, with 20 bases between the two germline ends. The V gene's germline CDR1 is SEHNR and CDR2 FQNEAQ (reference sequence). CDR3 length: 15 amino acids. The CDR3 here is CASTPRAGPGETQYF. The CDR3 nucleotides are TGTGCCAGCACCCCCCGCGCGGGCCCCGGGGAGACCCAGTACTTC.

The gene calls are TRBV27 and TRBJ2-2; a weak D match, TRBD2 (7 bases). CDR3 size: 16 residues. Trimming cost V 4 bases and J 2 bases, with 14 bases left between them. CDR1 is MNHEY and CDR2 is SMNVEV in the germline V gene (reference sequence). The CDR3 loop reads CASSWGGGSNTGELFF. The DNA of the CDR3 is TGTGCCAGCAGTTGGGGCGGGGGCAGCAACACCGGGGAGCTGTTTTTT.

The rearrangement uses TRBV19 and TRBJ1-1, with TRBD1 matching 7 bases. CDR1 is LNHDA and CDR2 is SQIVND in the germline V gene (reference sequence). Trimming removed 2 bases from V and 4 bases from J; junction bases left unmatched: 7. This CDR3 has 15 residues. The CDR3 region has the DNA TGTGCCAGTAGTATATTAGGGGGCGCGGGCACTGAAGCTTTCTTT. This encodes CASSILGGAGTEAFF.

CDR3 amino acids: CASSLAGGREWGNEQFF. Here the CDR3 DNA reads TGTGCCAGCAGCTTAGCCGGAGGGCGGGAGTGGGGTAATGAGCAGTTCTTC. The genes are TRBV7-2 and TRBJ2-1; 7 bases map to TRBD2. This CDR3 is built from 17 residues. Looked up from germline, CDR1 is SGHTA and CDR2 is FQGNSA. The J segment lost 7 bases and the V segment lost 0 bases, leaving 12 bases of the junction unmatched.

In regard to this clone: In the same sample, other DNA sequences code for this CDR3. J is TRBJ1-1 and V is TRBV5-4, with 7 bases fitting TRBD1. Germline values: CDR1 SGHNT, CDR2 YYREEE (reference sequence). This CDR3 is built from 15 residues. V lost 0 bases and J lost 1; bases outside the gene matches: 3. Here the CDR3 DNA reads TGTGCCAGCAGCTTGGTTAGGACAGGGAACACTGAAGCTTTCTTT. This sequence encodes CASSLVRTGNTEAFF.

The chain uses TRBV4-2 and TRBJ1-2, with TRBD1 identical over 8 bases. Germline loops: CDR1 LGHNA, CDR2 YNFKEQ. The ends lost 0 bases at V and 1 base at J; junction bases unmatched: 4. This CDR3 is 16 amino acids long. The CDR3 spells CASSQDTGGGNYGYTF. CDR3 nucleotides: TGTGCCAGCAGCCAAGATACAGGGGGAGGTAACTATGGCTACACCTTC.